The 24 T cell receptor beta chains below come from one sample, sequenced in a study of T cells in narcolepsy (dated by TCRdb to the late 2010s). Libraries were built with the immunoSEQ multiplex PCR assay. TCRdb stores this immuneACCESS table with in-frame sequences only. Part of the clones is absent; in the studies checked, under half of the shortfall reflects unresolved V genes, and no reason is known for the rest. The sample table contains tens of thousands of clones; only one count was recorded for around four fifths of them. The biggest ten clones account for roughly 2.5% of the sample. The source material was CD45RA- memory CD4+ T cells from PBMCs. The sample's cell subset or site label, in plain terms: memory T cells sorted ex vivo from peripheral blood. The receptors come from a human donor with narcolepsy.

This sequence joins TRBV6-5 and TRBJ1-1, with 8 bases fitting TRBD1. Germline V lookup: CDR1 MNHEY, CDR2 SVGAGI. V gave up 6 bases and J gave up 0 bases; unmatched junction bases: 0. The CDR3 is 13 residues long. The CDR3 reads CASRDRVNTEAFF. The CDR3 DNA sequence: TGTGCCAGCAGGGACAGGGTGAACACTGAAGCTTTCTTT.

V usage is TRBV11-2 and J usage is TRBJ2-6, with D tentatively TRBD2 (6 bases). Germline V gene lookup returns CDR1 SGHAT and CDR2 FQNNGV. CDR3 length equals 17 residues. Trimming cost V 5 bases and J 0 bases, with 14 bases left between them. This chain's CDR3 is CASSQRTGLSGANVLTF. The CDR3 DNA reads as TGTGCCAGCAGCCAGAGGACGGGACTCTCTGGGGCCAACGTCCTGACTTTC.

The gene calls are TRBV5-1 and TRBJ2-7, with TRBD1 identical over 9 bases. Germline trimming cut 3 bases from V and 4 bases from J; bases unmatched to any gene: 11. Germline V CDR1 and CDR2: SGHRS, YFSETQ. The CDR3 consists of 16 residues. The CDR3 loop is CASSSLPGQGAYEQYF. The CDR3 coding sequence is TGCGCCAGCAGCTCACTCCCGGGACAGGGTGCGTACGAGCAGTACTTC.

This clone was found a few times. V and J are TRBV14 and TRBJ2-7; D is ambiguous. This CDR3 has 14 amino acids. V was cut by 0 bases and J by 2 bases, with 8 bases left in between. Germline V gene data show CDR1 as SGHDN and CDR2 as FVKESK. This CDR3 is CASSQDPKPYEQYF. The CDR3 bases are TGTGCCAGCAGCCAAGACCCGAAACCCTACGAGCAGTACTTC.

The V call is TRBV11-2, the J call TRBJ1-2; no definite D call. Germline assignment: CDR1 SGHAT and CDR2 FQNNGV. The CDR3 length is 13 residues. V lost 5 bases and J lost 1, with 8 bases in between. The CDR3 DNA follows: TGTGCCAGCAGCCCGGGTTTTAACTATGGCTACACCTTC. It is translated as CASSPGFNYGYTF.

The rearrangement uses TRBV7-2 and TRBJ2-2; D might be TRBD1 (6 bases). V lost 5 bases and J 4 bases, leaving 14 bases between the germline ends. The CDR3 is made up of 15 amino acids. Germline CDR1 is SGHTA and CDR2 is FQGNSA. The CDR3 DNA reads TGTGCCAGCAGCCAACCGACAGGCGTCACCGGGGAGCTGTTTTTT. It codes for CASSQPTGVTGELFF.

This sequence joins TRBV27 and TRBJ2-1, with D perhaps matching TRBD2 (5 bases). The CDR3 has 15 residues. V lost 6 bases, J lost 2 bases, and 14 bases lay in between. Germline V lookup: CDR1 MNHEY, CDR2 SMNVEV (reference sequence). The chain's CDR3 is CASSTRTLTYNEQFF. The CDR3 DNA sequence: TGTGCCAGCAGCACCCGGACTCTGACCTACAATGAGCAGTTCTTC.

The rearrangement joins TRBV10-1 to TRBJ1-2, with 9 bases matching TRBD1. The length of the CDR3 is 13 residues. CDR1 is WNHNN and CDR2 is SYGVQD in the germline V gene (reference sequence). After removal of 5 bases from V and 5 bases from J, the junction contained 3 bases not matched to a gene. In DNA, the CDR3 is TGCGCCAGCAGTCCCGGGACAGGGTATGGCTACACCTTC. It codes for CASSPGTGYGYTF.

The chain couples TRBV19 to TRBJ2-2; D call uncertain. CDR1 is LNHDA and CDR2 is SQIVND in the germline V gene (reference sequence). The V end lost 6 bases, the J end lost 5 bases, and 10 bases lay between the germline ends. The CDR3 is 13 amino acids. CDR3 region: CASSIRITGELFF. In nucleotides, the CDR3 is TGTGCCAGTAGCATCCGGATTACCGGGGAGCTGTTTTTT.

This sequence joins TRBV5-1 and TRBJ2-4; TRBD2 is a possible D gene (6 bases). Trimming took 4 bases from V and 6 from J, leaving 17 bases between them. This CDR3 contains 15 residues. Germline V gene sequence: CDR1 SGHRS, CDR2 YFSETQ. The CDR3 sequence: CASSPGLTLRNIQYF. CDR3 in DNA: TGCGCCAGCAGCCCTGGACTAACCCTTCGAAACATTCAGTACTTC.

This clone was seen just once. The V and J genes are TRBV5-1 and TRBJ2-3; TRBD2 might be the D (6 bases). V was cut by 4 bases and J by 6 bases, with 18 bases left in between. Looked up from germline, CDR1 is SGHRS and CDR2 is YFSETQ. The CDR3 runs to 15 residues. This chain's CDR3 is CASSREPRGPDTQYF. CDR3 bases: TGCGCCAGCAGCCGGGAGCCTAGGGGCCCCGATACGCAGTATTTT.

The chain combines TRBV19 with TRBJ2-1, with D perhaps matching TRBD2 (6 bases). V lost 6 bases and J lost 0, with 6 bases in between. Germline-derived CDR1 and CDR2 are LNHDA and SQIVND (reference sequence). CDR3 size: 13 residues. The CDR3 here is CASSGGSYNEQFF. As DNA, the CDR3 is TGTGCCAGTAGCGGGGGCTCCTACAATGAGCAGTTCTTC.

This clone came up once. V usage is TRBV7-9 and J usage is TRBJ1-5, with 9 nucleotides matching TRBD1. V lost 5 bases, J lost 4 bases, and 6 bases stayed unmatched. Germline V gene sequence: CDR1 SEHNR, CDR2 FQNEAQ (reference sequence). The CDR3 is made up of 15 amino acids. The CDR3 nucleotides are TGTGCCAGCAGCCACTCCGGGACAGGGAATCAGCCCCAGCATTTT. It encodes CASSHSGTGNQPQHF.

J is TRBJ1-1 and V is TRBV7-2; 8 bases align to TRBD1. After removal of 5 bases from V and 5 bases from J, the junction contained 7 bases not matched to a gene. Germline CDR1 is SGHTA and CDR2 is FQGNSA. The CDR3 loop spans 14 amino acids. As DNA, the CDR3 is TGTGCCAGCAGCCAGGGACAGGCTGAGACTGAAGCTTTCTTT. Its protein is CASSQGQAETEAFF.

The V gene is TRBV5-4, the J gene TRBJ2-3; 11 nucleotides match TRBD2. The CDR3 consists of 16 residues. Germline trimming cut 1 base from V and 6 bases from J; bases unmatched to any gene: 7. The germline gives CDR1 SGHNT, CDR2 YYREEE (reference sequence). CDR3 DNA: TGTGCCAGCAGCTTGCGTATAGCGGGGGGGCCGGATACGCAGTATTTT. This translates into CASSLRIAGGPDTQYF.

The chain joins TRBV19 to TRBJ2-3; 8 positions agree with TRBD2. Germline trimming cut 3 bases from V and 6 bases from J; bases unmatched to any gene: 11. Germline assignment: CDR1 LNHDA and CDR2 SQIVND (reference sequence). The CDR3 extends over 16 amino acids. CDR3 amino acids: CASSIRTSGGGDTQYF. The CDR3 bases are TGTGCCAGTAGTATTCGCACTAGCGGAGGGGGGGATACGCAGTATTTT. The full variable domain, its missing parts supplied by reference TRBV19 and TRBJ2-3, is DGGITQSPKYLFRKEGQNVTLSCEQNLNHDAMYWYRQDPGQGLRLIYYSQIVNDFQKGDIAEGYSVSREKKESFPLTVTSAQKNPTAFYLCASSIRTSGGGDTQYFGPGTRLTVL.

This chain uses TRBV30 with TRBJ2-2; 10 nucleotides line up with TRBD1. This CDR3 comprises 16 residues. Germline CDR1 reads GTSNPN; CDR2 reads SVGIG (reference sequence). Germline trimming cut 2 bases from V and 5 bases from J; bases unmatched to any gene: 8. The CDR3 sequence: CAWSTPDRGRTGELFF. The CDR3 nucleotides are TGTGCCTGGAGTACCCCTGACAGGGGGCGAACCGGGGAGCTGTTTTTT. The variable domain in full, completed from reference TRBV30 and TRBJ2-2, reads SQTIHQWPATLVQPVGSPLSLECTVEGTSNPNLYWYRQAAGRGLQLLFYSVGIGQISSEVPQNLSASRPQDRQFILSSKKLLLSDSGFYLCAWSTPDRGRTGELFFGEGSRLTVL.

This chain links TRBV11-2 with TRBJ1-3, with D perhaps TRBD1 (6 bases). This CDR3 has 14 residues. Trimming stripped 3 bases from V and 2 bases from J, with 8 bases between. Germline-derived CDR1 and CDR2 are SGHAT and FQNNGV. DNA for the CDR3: TGTGCCAGCAGCTTCAACAGGGCTGGAAACACCATATATTTT. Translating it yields CASSFNRAGNTIYF.

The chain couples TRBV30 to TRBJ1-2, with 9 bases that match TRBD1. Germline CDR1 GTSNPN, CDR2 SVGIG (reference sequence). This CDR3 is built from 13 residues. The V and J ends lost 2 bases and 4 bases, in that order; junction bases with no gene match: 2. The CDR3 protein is CAWSWTGAYGYTF. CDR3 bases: TGTGCCTGGAGTTGGACAGGGGCCTATGGCTACACCTTC.

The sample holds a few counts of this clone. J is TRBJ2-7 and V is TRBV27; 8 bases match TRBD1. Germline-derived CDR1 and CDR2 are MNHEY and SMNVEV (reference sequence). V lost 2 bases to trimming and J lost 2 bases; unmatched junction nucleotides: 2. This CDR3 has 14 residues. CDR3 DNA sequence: TGTGCCAGCAGTTTAGGACAGGGTCCCTACGAGCAGTACTTC. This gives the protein CASSLGQGPYEQYF.

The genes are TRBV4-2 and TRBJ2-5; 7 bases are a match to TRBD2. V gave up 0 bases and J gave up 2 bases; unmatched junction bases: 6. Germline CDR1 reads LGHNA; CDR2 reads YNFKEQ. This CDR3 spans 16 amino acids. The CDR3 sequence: CASSQDLAGEQETQYF. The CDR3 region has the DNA TGTGCCAGCAGCCAAGATCTTGCGGGGGAGCAAGAGACCCAGTACTTC.

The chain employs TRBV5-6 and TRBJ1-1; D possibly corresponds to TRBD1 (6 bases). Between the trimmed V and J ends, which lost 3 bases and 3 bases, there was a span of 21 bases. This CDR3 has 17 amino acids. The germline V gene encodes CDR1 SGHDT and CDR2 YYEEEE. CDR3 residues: CASSWWGGRVKDTEAFF. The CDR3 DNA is TGTGCCAGCAGCTGGTGGGGGGGGCGTGTTAAGGACACTGAAGCTTTCTTT.

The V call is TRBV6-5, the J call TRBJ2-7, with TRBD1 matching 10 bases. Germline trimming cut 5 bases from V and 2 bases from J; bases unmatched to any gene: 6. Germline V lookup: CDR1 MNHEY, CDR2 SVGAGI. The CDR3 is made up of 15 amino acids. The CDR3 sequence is CASSVETGGAYEQYF. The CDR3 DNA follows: TGTGCCAGCAGTGTTGAGACAGGGGGCGCCTACGAGCAGTACTTC.

The DNA for the CDR3 is TGTGCCAGCAGCCGCCCTAGCGGGGGCAGGGAGACCCAGTACTTC. As protein: CASSRPSGGRETQYF. This chain connects TRBV7-2 to TRBJ2-5, with 10 bases matching TRBD2. Germline V gives CDR1 SGHTA, CDR2 FQGNSA. The CDR3 covers 15 residues. J gave up 5 bases and V 5 bases, and 8 bases lay outside the gene matches.